This T cell receptor (beta chain) is from a study of shared clonotypes between healthy human individuals. This clone has only one observation. The sample carries other DNA sequences with the same CDR3. This CDR3 is 13 amino acids long. Germline CDR1 MDHEN, CDR2 SYDVKM. Trimming shortened V by 5 bases and J by 2 bases, and 10 bases separated the two germline ends. Clones were sequenced by immunoSEQ multiplex PCR, and TCRdb holds only the in-frame ones, with some missing. Of about 2 million clones listed, just under 95% are singletons. As defined, naive CD8 cells were CD45RO-negative and positively selected for CCR7, with terminally differentiated effector memory CD45RA+ cells excluded.

The specimen sequenced was naive CD8+ T cells sorted from blood. This TCR derives from a man between 18 and 35 years old in good health. The genes are TRBV28 and TRBJ2-7; possible D gene TRBD2, 5 bases. CDR3 bases: TGTGCCAGCAGTGATCCCGGGGCCTACGAGCAGTACTTC. It encodes CASSDPGAYEQYF. Full variable domain (remainder filled in from reference TRBV28 and TRBJ2-7): DVKVTQSSRYLVKRTGEKVFLECVQDMDHENMFWYRQDPGLGLRLIYFSYDVKMKEKGDIPEGYSVSREKKERFSLILESASTNQTSMYLCASSDPGAYEQYFGPGTRLTVT.